One sample yielded the 18 T cell receptor delta chains listed below, sequenced in a study of gamma-delta T cells after stem cell transplantation (dated by TCRdb to between 2015 and 2016). The library was built by means of RT-PCR. These reads were obtained on an Illumina MiSeq. Clone calls in TCRdb were regenerated from the public reads with CATT, after which identical DNA sequences shared one row. The sample table lists approximately 1,300 delta-chain clones, about 3.2% of them with a count of one. The ten biggest clones cover 10% to 15% of the sample. Sequencing input: gamma-delta T cells. All receptors come from a human donor. It is not recorded whose cells these are; they may come from a transplant donor.

This clone has a handful of counts. A read error is possible here, since a much larger clone lies one base away. The chain joins TRDV2 to TRDJ3; 7 bases map to TRDD3. CDR1 and CDR2 from the germline V gene are GEAIGNYY and EKD. The CDR3 totals 18 residues. In DNA form, the CDR3 reads TGTGCCTGTGACAGTACTGGGGATCACTCCTGGGGCACCCGACAGATGTTTTTC. Translated, it gives CACDSTGDHSWGTRQMFF.

On this clone itself: The sample carries other DNA sequences with the same CDR3. This chain uses TRDV1 with TRDJ2; 8 bases fit TRDD3. The J segment lost 0 bases and the V segment lost 5 bases, leaving 20 bases of the junction unmatched. The germline CDR1 and CDR2 sequences are TSWWSYY and QGS. This CDR3 has 21 residues. The CDR3, as DNA: TGTGCTCTTGGGCCCCCACTTCCCTTGCTCTGGGGGACAACTTTGACAGCACAACTCTTCTTT. It is translated as CALGPPLPLLWGTTLTAQLFF.

This clone has more than one count but fewer than ten. The J gene is TRDJ3, the V gene TRDV2; 12 nucleotides match TRDD3. The CDR3 extends over 21 amino acids. The germline V gene has CDR1 GEAIGNYY and CDR2 EKD. V gave up 3 bases and J gave up 0 bases; unmatched junction bases: 11. The CDR3 is CACDPVLGDTLSSWDTRQMFF. In DNA, the CDR3 is TGTGCCTGTGACCCCGTACTGGGGGATACCCTGAGCTCCTGGGACACCCGACAGATGTTTTTC.

The chain joins TRDV1 to TRDJ1, with D hard to call. The CDR3 extends over 15 amino acids. The V end was cut by 2 bases, the J end by 0 bases, with 10 bases between. Per the germline V gene, CDR1 is TSWWSYY and CDR2 is QGS. DNA of the CDR3: TGTGCTCTTGGGGAAGGAGGGACGTACACCGATAAACTCATCTTT. Protein sequence: CALGEGGTYTDKLIF.

This clone was counted only a few times. An end of the junction differs from the germline gene, which may be a read error. The genes are TRDV1 and TRDJ1; 11 bases agree with TRDD3. There are 20 residues in the CDR3. Germline CDR1 and CDR2: TSWWSYY and QGS. This CDR3 is CALEEHLPSGGYCYTDKLIF. The CDR3 DNA is TGTGCTCTTGAGGAACATCTACCCTCTGGGGGATACTGTTACACCGATAAACTCATCTTT.

This clone was counted between two and nine times. This likely stems from a read error, as it lies one base from a far larger clone. The same CDR3 can be traced to other DNA sequences in this sample. This sequence joins TRDV2 and TRDJ1; maybe TRDD3 (6 bases). The V end was cut by 4 bases, the J end by 0 bases, with 20 bases between. Looked up from germline, CDR1 is GEAIGNYY and CDR2 is EKD. This CDR3 is 17 amino acids long. CDR3 protein: CACDTVRCGDHTDKLIF. CDR3 DNA sequence: TGTGCCTGTGATACCGTACGTTGTGGGGATCACACCGATAAACTCATCTTT.

With regard to this clone: Given a much more abundant clone one base away, this may be a read error. The chain is built from TRDV2 and TRDJ1; 10 positions match TRDD3. The J gene is not listed in TCRdb, so it was assigned here from a DNA match to germline. With V trimmed by 0 bases and J by 4 bases, 19 bases remained unmatched. This CDR3 contains 20 residues. CDR1 GEAIGNYY and CDR2 EKD come from the germline V gene. The CDR3 bases are TGTGCCTGTGACACCCGACTACTACGGACCTCGGGGGATACGGGCGATAAACTCATCTTT. Translated: CACDTRLLRTSGDTGDKLIF.

This rearrangement joins TRDV1 to TRDJ1; 10 bases are shared with TRDD3. The CDR3 is 21 residues long. V shed 2 bases and J 1 base; nucleotides not matched to a gene: 19. The germline V gene has CDR1 TSWWSYY and CDR2 QGS. The CDR3 here is CALGELLAGWGIAPLTDKLIF. CDR3 nucleotides: TGTGCTCTTGGGGAATTGCTGGCGGGCTGGGGGATAGCGCCGCTCACCGATAAACTCATCTTT.

Judged by abundance, this clone is medium-sized. The CDR3 sequence is CACDTVMGDTKREYTDKLIF. DNA for the CDR3: TGTGCCTGTGACACCGTAATGGGGGATACGAAGAGGGAGTACACCGATAAACTCATCTTT. The chain is built from TRDV2 and TRDJ1, with TRDD3 matching 11 bases. The V and J ends lost 0 bases and 0 bases, in that order; junction bases with no gene match: 14. The CDR3 is 20 residues long. The germline V gene has CDR1 GEAIGNYY and CDR2 EKD.

This clone was observed a few times. A clone one base away is much larger, so this may be a read error. The chain links TRDV2 to TRDJ1, with a possible D match to TRDD3 (5 bases). CDR3 length equals 18 residues. The germline gives CDR1 GEAIGNYY, CDR2 EKD. Here the CDR3 DNA reads TGTGCCTGTGACGATTTGGGGACTAGTCGGTCGAACACCGATAAACCCATCTTT. It translates to CACDDLGTSRSNTDKPIF.

The chain recombines TRDV2 with TRDJ1, with TRDD3 matching 12 bases. CDR1 is GEAIGNYY and CDR2 is EKD in the germline V gene. J was trimmed by 2 bases and V by 1 base; bases with no gene match: 16. CDR3 length equals 20 residues. The CDR3 nucleotides read TGTGCCTGTGACACTCGTACTGAGTACTGGGGGATACCCAATACCGATAAACTCATCTTT. Translation: CACDTRTEYWGIPNTDKLIF.

By frequency in the sample, this clone is medium-sized. The rearrangement links TRDV1 to TRDJ1, with unresolved D. Germline values: CDR1 TSWWSYY, CDR2 QGS. V lost 4 bases, J lost 0 bases, and 9 bases lay in between. The length of the CDR3 is 14 residues. The CDR3 spells CALGGNGNTDKLIF. CDR3 DNA: TGTGCTCTTGGGGGCAACGGAAACACCGATAAACTCATCTTT.

Worth noting for this clone: With a much larger clone just one base away, this may be a read error. The rearrangement uses TRDV2 and TRDJ1, with TRDD3 matching over 10 bases. Trimming at V came to 1 base and at J to 0 bases, leaving 10 bases not matched to a gene. Germline loops: CDR1 GEAIGNYY, CDR2 EKD. The CDR3 is made up of 18 amino acids. In DNA form, the CDR3 reads TGTGCCTGTGACACTGTACTGGGGGATGCATCGTACACCGATAAACTCATCTTT. Translating it yields CACDTVLGDASYTDKLIF.

A word on this clone: A clone one base away is much larger, so this may be a read error. The chain has TRDV2 and TRDJ1; 11 nucleotides align to TRDD3. V gave up 0 bases and J gave up 0 bases; unmatched junction bases: 17. This CDR3 is 21 amino acids long. Germline V gene sequence: CDR1 GEAIGNYY, CDR2 EKD. The CDR3, as DNA: TGTGCCTGTGACACCCTACTGTCAGTCGATGGGGGATACGGCTACACCGATAAACTCATCTTT. The encoded protein is CACDTLLSVDGGYGYTDKLIF.

To note about this clone: With a much larger clone just one base away, this may be a read error. The chain couples TRDV2 to TRDJ1, with TRDD3 identical over 12 bases. Germline values: CDR1 GEAIGNYY, CDR2 EKD. CDR3 length: 18 amino acids. DNA of the CDR3: TGTGCCCGTGACATGGTACTGGGGGATACTCCGACCACCGATAAACTCATCTTT. Residues: CARDMVLGDTPTTDKLIF.

In regard to this clone: This may be a read error: a much more frequent sequence differs by one nucleotide. This chain connects TRDV2 to TRDJ1, with 10 bases lining up with TRDD3. Per the germline V gene, CDR1 is GEAIGNYY and CDR2 is EKD. The CDR3 is 17 amino acids. V was clipped by 3 bases and J by 1 base; unmatched bases: 10. The CDR3 DNA follows: TGTGCCTGTGACTCCGTACTGGGGGATGCGGGCACCGATAAACTCATCTTT. Its translation is CACDSVLGDAGTDKLIF.

This clone appeared a few times. A much larger clone is a single base away; this may be a read error. The rearrangement uses TRDV2 and TRDJ1, with 10 positions matching TRDD3. The V gene end was trimmed by 0 bases and the J gene end by 6 bases; junction bases not matched to a gene: 15. Germline assignment: CDR1 GEAIGNYY and CDR2 EKD. This CDR3 region has 18 residues. In DNA, the CDR3 is TGTGCCTGTGACACCTTGGCGACTGGGGGATCAGAAGGTAATAAACTCATCTTT. Translation gives CACDTLATGGSEGNKLIF.

Concerning this clone: A far more abundant clone sits one base away, making this likely a read error. J is TRDJ1 and V is TRDV2, with D possibly being TRDD3 (5 bases). Trimming cost V 0 bases and J 0 bases, with 19 bases left between them. This CDR3 region has 18 residues. Looked up from germline, CDR1 is GEAIGNYY and CDR2 is EKD. CDR3 coding DNA: TGTGCCTGTGACACCGTTCTACATAAGGGGGCATACACCGATAAACTCATCTTT. Translation gives CACDTVLHKGAYTDKLIF.